The 21 T cell receptor beta chains below were found in one sample sequenced in a study of graft-versus-host responses after intestinal transplantation. TCRdb's table, derived via immunoSEQ multiplex PCR, lists solely in-frame clones and lacks some. The data show thousands of clones, roughly a third seen once. Responders (roughly 200,000, CFSE-labeled) were co-plated with roughly 200,000 irradiated, violet-dye-labeled stimulators. The sequenced sample was alloreactive CD8+ T cells from a mixed lymphocyte reaction culture, obtained before transplantation. Subset denoted: CFSE-low proliferating T cells sorted from roughly 6-day pre-transplant mixed lymphocyte reaction (GvH or HvG direction). These receptors were taken from a human patient who was an organ donor for intestinal transplantation.

The chain uses TRBV6-5 and TRBJ2-7; 8 nucleotides line up with TRBD1. J was trimmed by 3 bases and V by 8 bases; bases with no gene match: 3. CDR1 and CDR2 (germline): MNHEY, SVGAGI. The CDR3 sequence is 12 residues long. The CDR3 nucleotides read TGTGCCAGCGGACAGGGAGACTACGAGCAGTACTTC. The encoded protein is CASGQGDYEQYF.

This clone came up a few times. The V call is TRBV19, the J call TRBJ1-1; D not resolved. CDR3 length: 15 amino acids. Germline-derived CDR1 and CDR2 are LNHDA and SQIVND (reference sequence). V gave up 3 bases and J gave up 0 bases, with 11 bases separating them. CDR3 loop: CASSMGRWMNTEAFF. In nucleotides, the CDR3 is TGTGCCAGTAGTATGGGCAGATGGATGAACACTGAAGCTTTCTTT.

This clone is medium-sized. The CDR3: CASSSQTPADTQYF. Here the CDR3 DNA reads TGTGCCAGCAGCTCCCAAACCCCGGCAGATACGCAGTATTTT. The chain has TRBV11-2 and TRBJ2-3; D unclear. The CDR3 length is 14 residues. In germline, CDR1 is SGHAT, CDR2 FQNNGV. Trimming left V 4 bases short and J 4 bases short, with 12 bases between.

The rearrangement joins TRBV7-9 to TRBJ2-7; maybe TRBD1 (6 bases). V lost 5 bases to trimming and J lost 1 base, with 15 bases between them. Germline-derived CDR1 and CDR2 are SEHNR and FQNEAQ (reference sequence). The CDR3 covers 15 residues. The CDR3 spells CASSPLWTVSYEQYF. The CDR3 bases are TGTGCCAGCAGCCCTCTGTGGACAGTATCCTACGAGCAGTACTTC.

The genes are TRBV19 and TRBJ1-3; D gene uncertain. With 5 bases removed from V and 0 bases from J, the gap between germline ends came to 11 bases. Per germline, CDR1 LNHDA and CDR2 SQIVND (reference sequence). The CDR3 consists of 15 residues. The DNA for the CDR3 is TGTGCCAGTAGTCTGTCCGGTTACTCTGGAAACACCATATATTTT. This translates into CASSLSGYSGNTIYF.

With respect to this clone: One end of the junction is discordant with germline, which a read error may explain. The rearrangement links TRBV9 to TRBJ2-1; 9 positions agree with TRBD1. The CDR3 runs to 15 residues. CDR1 is SGDLS and CDR2 is YYNGEE in the germline V gene. The CDR3 region has the DNA TGTGCCAGCAGTGATTCCGGGACAGGGTACACTGAGCAGTTCTTC. Protein sequence: CASSDSGTGYTEQFF.

The chain is built from TRBV4-1 and TRBJ2-1, with 10 bases matching TRBD2. Trimming at V came to 3 bases and at J to 4 bases, leaving 9 bases not matched to a gene. The CDR3 has 17 amino acids. Per germline, CDR1 MGHRA and CDR2 YSYEKL. In DNA form, the CDR3 reads TGCGCCAGCAGCCATGTATCCGGGACTAGCGAGTACAATGAGCAGTTCTTC. Protein sequence: CASSHVSGTSEYNEQFF.

This chain connects TRBV18 to TRBJ1-1, with D hard to call. CDR1 and CDR2 (germline): KGHSH, LQKENI. V dropped 10 bases and J dropped 1 base, with 16 bases sitting between them. The CDR3 length is 14 residues. CDR3 DNA sequence: TGTGCCACCCTCGCCGGGAGACAGAACACTGAAGCTTTCTTT. This sequence encodes CATLAGRQNTEAFF. Complete variable domain (other parts from reference TRBV18 and TRBJ1-1): NAGVMQNPRHLVRRRGQEARLRCSPMKGHSHVYWYRQLPEEGLKFMVYLQKENIIDESGMPKERFSAEFPKEGPSILRIQQVVRGDSAAYFCATLAGRQNTEAFFGQGTRLTVV.

This clone came up a few times. The chain is built from TRBV11-2 and TRBJ2-4, with 11 bases matching TRBD2. The germline gives CDR1 SGHAT, CDR2 FQNNGV. The CDR3 has 15 amino acids. V lost 3 bases, J lost 8 bases, and 6 bases stayed unmatched. This chain's CDR3 is CASSFSGRESDIQYF. The CDR3 DNA sequence: TGTGCCAGCAGCTTTAGCGGGAGGGAATCGGACATTCAGTACTTC. The complete variable domain, with remaining parts taken from reference TRBV11-2 and TRBJ2-4, reads EAGVAQSPRYKIIEKRQSVAFWCNPISGHATLYWYQQILGQGPKLLIQFQNNGVVDDSQLPKDRFSAERLKGVDSTLKIQPAKLEDSAVYLCASSFSGRESDIQYFGAGTRLSVL.

By proportion, this clone is medium-sized. This sequence joins TRBV12-2 and TRBJ1-6. TRBV12-2 is a recognized pseudogene. This CDR3 has 13 amino acids. The DNA of the CDR3 is TGTGCAAGTCGCCCCTGGGGAGGGTCGCCCCTCCACTTT. This codes for CASRPWGGSPLHF.

V gene TRBV11-3 combines with J gene TRBJ2-3; unclear D gene. This CDR3 has 13 amino acids. Germline V CDR1 and CDR2: SGHNT, YENEEA. V was trimmed by 6 bases and J by 1 base, leaving 8 bases between them. In DNA form, the CDR3 reads TGTGCCAGCAGAGCCCCCGGCACAGATACGCAGTATTTT. Translation: CASRAPGTDTQYF.

By share of the sample, this clone is medium-sized. The rearrangement joins TRBV4-3 to TRBJ2-2; 10 bases are shared with TRBD2. This CDR3 contains 16 residues. V shed 0 bases, J shed 6 bases, and the junction held 4 bases outside the gene matches. CDR1 and CDR2 from the germline V gene are LGHNA and YSLEER. CDR3 sequence: CASSQEPSGSSGELFF. CDR3 coding DNA: TGCGCCAGCAGCCAAGAGCCTAGCGGGAGCTCCGGGGAGCTGTTTTTT.

The chain couples TRBV7-6 to TRBJ2-3; 8 bases map to TRBD2. The CDR3 consists of 14 residues. Germline CDR1 is SGHVS and CDR2 is FNYEAQ. V trimming: 1 base; J trimming: 9 bases; junction bases outside the gene matches: 6. In DNA, the CDR3 is TGTGCCAGCAGCTTAGAGGACGGGGGGGTGACGCAGTATTTT. Protein sequence: CASSLEDGGVTQYF.

CDR3: CAWSPGGSGVGYTF. The CDR3 DNA reads TGTGCCTGGAGCCCGGGAGGCAGCGGGGTTGGCTACACCTTC. The gene calls are TRBV30 and TRBJ1-2; D is unclear. V shed 3 bases and J shed 7 bases, with 18 bases lying between them. CDR1 GTSNPN and CDR2 SVGIG come from the germline V gene (reference sequence). The CDR3 spans 14 residues.

The J gene is TRBJ1-1, the V gene TRBV9; 12 nucleotides agree with TRBD1. The CDR3 totals 13 residues. V was pared by 2 bases and J by 8 bases, with 1 base of the junction left unmatched. The germline CDR1 and CDR2 sequences are SGDLS and YYNGEE. The CDR3 coding sequence is TGTGCCAGCAGCGTGGGGACAGGGGGCGAAGCTTTCTTT. It specifies CASSVGTGGEAFF.

The sample holds a few counts of this clone. The V and J genes are TRBV4-2 and TRBJ1-1; D is unclear. Germline CDR1 and CDR2: LGHNA and YNFKEQ. This CDR3 contains 13 residues. Trimming shortened V by 3 bases and J by 8 bases, and 13 bases separated the two germline ends. The CDR3 nucleotides are TGTGCCAGCAGCCATCCTGCCCGGTCCGAAGCTTTCTTT. Its protein is CASSHPARSEAFF.

This clone counts as medium-sized (0.01 to 0.1%). The J gene is TRBJ2-7, the V gene TRBV5-1, with 9 bases lining up with TRBD1. Losses at the gene ends were 4 bases for V and 4 bases for J; bases not matched to a gene: 9. The germline V gene encodes CDR1 SGHRS and CDR2 YFSETQ. CDR3 length: 15 amino acids. CDR3 DNA sequence: TGCGCCAGCAGCCCTGGACAGGGGCTGGGGTACGAGCAGTACTTC. Translation gives CASSPGQGLGYEQYF.

This clone has a handful of counts. The V gene is TRBV4-3, the J gene TRBJ1-5; D remains unclear. Germline V gene sequence: CDR1 LGHNA, CDR2 YSLEER. This CDR3 region has 13 residues. Trimming left V 2 bases short and J 5 bases short, with 7 bases between. This CDR3 reads CASSQNRYQPQHF. The CDR3 DNA is TGCGCCAGCAGCCAAAATCGGTATCAGCCCCAGCATTTT.

This chain joins TRBV7-3 and TRBJ2-5; 12 bases map to TRBD2. Looked up from germline, CDR1 is SGHTA and CDR2 is FQGTGA. CDR3 length: 15 residues. V shed 4 bases, J shed 4 bases, and the junction held 4 bases outside the gene matches. The CDR3, as DNA: TGTGCCAGCAGCTCCGGACTAGCGGGGCTAGAGACCCAGTACTTC. Encoded protein: CASSSGLAGLETQYF.

The chain joins TRBV4-1 to TRBJ2-7; a possible D gene is TRBD2 (6 bases). With 1 base removed from V and 2 bases from J, the gap between germline ends came to 12 bases. CDR3 length equals 15 residues. CDR1 is MGHRA, CDR2 YSYEKL, per germline. The CDR3 sequence is CASSQAAGPAYEQYF. Written as DNA, the CDR3 is TGCGCCAGCAGCCAAGCGGCGGGGCCAGCCTACGAGCAGTACTTC.

The chain is built from TRBV2 and TRBJ1-1, with D possibly TRBD1 on 5 matching bases. The germline V gene has CDR1 SNHLY and CDR2 FYNNEI. V gave up 8 bases and J gave up 3 bases, with 13 bases separating them. This CDR3 comprises 13 residues. CDR3 amino acids: CASWGTGDTEAFF. In DNA form, the CDR3 reads TGTGCCAGCTGGGGAACGGGGGACACTGAAGCTTTCTTT.